This is a list of T cell receptor beta chains from one sample in a study of cytomegalovirus exposure and HLA in healthy donors. Profiling relied on immunoSEQ multiplex PCR, and the TCRdb table lists in-frame clones only, not all of them. Of approximately 90,000 clones in the sample, approximately 63% were seen once. Sequencing used PBMCs. The receptors shown here come from a woman in her thirties in good health and CMV-seronegative. Both conserved end residues are part of each CDR3. D genes are given only for firm matches. Size values are once, few and many counts, or a class for expanded clones, and some rows have none.

CDR3 DNA	CDR3 protein	D gene	clone size	V gene	J gene
TGTGCCAGCTCACTCGCAGGGGTGAACACTGAAGCTTTCTTT	CASSLAGVNTEAFF	NA	NA	TRBV18	TRBJ1-1
TGTGCCAGCAGCTTGGGTATTCCGGGACAGATAACAACTAATGAAAAACTGTTTTTT	CASSLGIPGQITTNEKLFF	TRBD1	NA	TRBV5-5	TRBJ1-4
TGCGCCAGCAGCCAAGGTGGCAGTACGTACCAAGAGACCCAGTACTTC	CASSQGGSTYQETQYF	NA	NA	TRBV4-1	TRBJ2-5
TGTGCCAGTAGTATAGGAGCCTCTGCAAACGCCCAGCAGTACTTC	CASSIGASANAQQYF	NA	NA	TRBV19	TRBJ2-7
TGTGCCAGCAGCTTGACTAGCCCTTCCTACAATGAGCAGTTCTTC	CASSLTSPSYNEQFF	TRBD2	NA	TRBV7-9	TRBJ2-1
TGTGCCAGCAGCTTGCGTGGCCCCGGGGGAAAACTGTTTTTT	CASSLRGPGGKLFF	NA	NA	TRBV7-9	TRBJ1-4
TGTGCCAGCAGCGCTGGGACAGGGGTTTTTGACTATGGCTACACCTTC	CASSAGTGVFDYGYTF	TRBD1	NA	TRBV27	TRBJ1-2
TGTGCCTGGGAGAGAACGGTGGAGACCCAGTACTTC	CAWERTVETQYF	NA	NA	TRBV30	TRBJ2-5
TGTGCCAGCGGACCGACAGGGAGCCTCCACGAGCAGTACTTC	CASGPTGSLHEQYF	TRBD1	NA	TRBV7-9	TRBJ2-7
TGCGCCAGCAGCTCTTACTTGGGACAGGGGGGAGCCAAAAACATTCAGTACTTC	CASSSYLGQGGAKNIQYF	TRBD1	NA	TRBV5-1	TRBJ2-4
TGTGCCAGCAGTTTGACAGGGGGCTGGGGTGAGACCCAGTACTTC	CASSLTGGWGETQYF	TRBD1	NA	TRBV27	TRBJ2-5
TGTGCCTGGAGTGAAGCCCAGGGTTTGTTTAATTCACCCCTCCACTTT	CAWSEAQGLFNSPLHF	NA	few	TRBV30	TRBJ1-6
TGTGCCAGCAGTTACTGGGGGCCGGGTTACGAGCAGTACTTC	CASSYWGPGYEQYF	NA	many	TRBV6-5	TRBJ2-7
TGCAGTGTAGCGGGAGGTTACGAGCAGTACTTC	CSVAGGYEQYF	TRBD2	NA	TRBV20-1	TRBJ2-7
TGTGCCAGCAGTCCCGAGGGTCGGGGGGTTCAGCCCCAGCATTTT	CASSPEGRGVQPQHF	NA	NA	TRBV6-5	TRBJ1-5
TGTGCCAGCAGCCAACCCGGGGAGAACACAGATACGCAGTATTTT	CASSQPGENTDTQYF	NA	NA	TRBV4-2	TRBJ2-3
TGTGCCAGCAGCGTAGAGGCTAGCGGGGGGGTGGGTGAGCAGTTCTTC	CASSVEASGGVGEQFF	TRBD2	NA	TRBV9	TRBJ2-1
TGTGCCAGCAGCTTAAACCCCGGGAGCCATATGAAGACCCAGTACTTC	CASSLNPGSHMKTQYF	NA	NA	TRBV11-2	TRBJ2-5
TGTGCCAGCAGCTTGAGACTAGCGGAGAACACCGGGGAGCTGTTTTTT	CASSLRLAENTGELFF	TRBD2	NA	TRBV11-1	TRBJ2-2
TGTGCCAGCAGCGTAGGCCAGGGTAAGACTGAAGCTTTCTTT	CASSVGQGKTEAFF	NA	NA	TRBV9	TRBJ1-1
TGTGCCACCCAGCGGGGGAATCAGCCCCAGCATTTT	CATQRGNQPQHF	NA	NA	TRBV19	TRBJ1-5
TGCGCCAGCAGCTTCGAGCGGTCCTACGAGCAGTACTTC	CASSFERSYEQYF	NA	NA	TRBV5-1	TRBJ2-7
TGCGCCAGCAGCTTGGACTTCAGGGGTCATAATTCACCCCTCCACTTT	CASSLDFRGHNSPLHF	NA	NA	TRBV5-1	TRBJ1-6
TGCAGTTGGACAGGGGACTACGAGCAGTACTTC	CSWTGDYEQYF	TRBD1	NA	TRBV20-1	TRBJ2-7
TGCGCCAGCAGCCCGACTAGTGGGACCCAGTACTTC	CASSPTSGTQYF	NA	NA	TRBV4-1	TRBJ2-5
TGTGCCAGCAGTGATGGTCTAGCGGGGTACAATGAGCAGTTCTTC	CASSDGLAGYNEQFF	TRBD2	NA	TRBV6-4	TRBJ2-1
TGTGCCAGCAGCCCGGGACAGGCGGGGCTCAATTCACCCCTCCACTTT	CASSPGQAGLNSPLHF	TRBD1	NA	TRBV5-4	TRBJ1-6
TGCGCCAGCAGTGAGTTACACCGTGGCACAGATACGCAGTATTTT	CASSELHRGTDTQYF	NA	NA	TRBV10-1	TRBJ2-3
TGCAGCTTTAGATGGGGGGGGGATGAGCAGTTCTTC	CSFRWGGDEQFF	TRBD2	NA	TRBV29-1	TRBJ2-1
TGTGCCAGTAGCCAAGGCTGGGGCCGCTACGAGCAGTACTTC	CASSQGWGRYEQYF	NA	NA	TRBV19	TRBJ2-7
TGTGCCAGCAGCTTAAGGGCGGGGGGAGTGACAGATACGCAGTATTTT	CASSLRAGGVTDTQYF	TRBD2	few	TRBV7-9	TRBJ2-3
TGTGCCAGCAGCCTCAGGGGGGCCCACATGAACACTGAAGCTTTCTTT	CASSLRGAHMNTEAFF	TRBD1	NA	TRBV11-3	TRBJ1-1
TGTGCCAGCAGGCTGCTGACAGGAGCCTCCTACAATGAGCAGTTCTTC	CASRLLTGASYNEQFF	NA	few	TRBV7-9	TRBJ2-1
TGCGCCAGCAGGGGACAGGAGGTTGAGCAGTTCTTC	CASRGQEVEQFF	TRBD1	few	TRBV5-1	TRBJ2-1
TGTGCCTGGACCCCTGGGTTAGCGGGACTGAATGAGCAGTTCTTC	CAWTPGLAGLNEQFF	TRBD2	NA	TRBV30	TRBJ2-1
TGTGCCAGCAGCTACGGGACAGCATATGGCTACACCTTC	CASSYGTAYGYTF	TRBD1	NA	TRBV7-2	TRBJ1-2
TGTGCCAGCTCTAACCAGGGGACTGGGGCCAACGTCCTGACTTTC	CASSNQGTGANVLTF	NA	few	TRBV18	TRBJ2-6
TGTGCCAGCAGCTTAAGGGCAGGGAATGAAAAACTGTTTTTT	CASSLRAGNEKLFF	NA	few	TRBV7-7	TRBJ1-4
TGTGCCAGCAGCAGGGGTAACACTGAAGCTTTCTTT	CASSRGNTEAFF	NA	few	TRBV11-3	TRBJ1-1
TGTGCCAGTAGTATCGTGGGGAGGACGGGTCAGCCCCAGCATTTT	CASSIVGRTGQPQHF	NA	NA	TRBV19	TRBJ1-5
TGTGCCAGCAGTCCCACCAGCGGGGTTGAGGGCTACACCTTC	CASSPTSGVEGYTF	NA	few	TRBV6-1	TRBJ1-2
TGTGCCACCACGACGGGAAGCAGCTATGGCTACACCTTC	CATTTGSSYGYTF	NA	NA	TRBV28	TRBJ1-2
TGTGCCACCAGCAGAGATTTTACGGAGTATGGCTACACCTTC	CATSRDFTEYGYTF	NA	NA	TRBV15	TRBJ1-2
TGTGCCATCAGTGAGTGGAGGACAGGGGCAGGGAATGAGCAGTTCTTC	CAISEWRTGAGNEQFF	TRBD1	NA	TRBV10-3	TRBJ2-1
TGTGCCAGCAGCTTAGTTTACACAGATACGCAGTATTTT	CASSLVYTDTQYF	NA	NA	TRBV7-2	TRBJ2-3
TGTGCCAGCAGCTTAGTACCCCGGGGGAGTCTGAACACTGAAGCTTTCTTT	CASSLVPRGSLNTEAFF	NA	NA	TRBV13	TRBJ1-1
TGTGCCAGCAGCTTAGGACAAAGGTGGCTAGCGGGGGATGAGACCCAGTACTTC	CASSLGQRWLAGDETQYF	TRBD2	NA	TRBV11-2	TRBJ2-5
TGTGCCAGCAGTGAAAACAGGGACGTGCAGTACTTC	CASSENRDVQYF	NA	NA	TRBV2	TRBJ2-7
TGTGCCAGCAGCCCCGTAGCGGGGGGGGCCAATGAGCAGTTCTTC	CASSPVAGGANEQFF	TRBD2	NA	TRBV5-5	TRBJ2-1
TGTGCCAGCAGAGCCGGGGGCGGGACAGGGCAAGGAAACACCATATATTTT	CASRAGGGTGQGNTIYF	TRBD1	NA	TRBV9	TRBJ1-3
TGTGCCAGCAGCCTAGCGGGGGCCGCCTCCTACGAGCAGTACTTC	CASSLAGAASYEQYF	TRBD2	NA	TRBV5-4	TRBJ2-7